The 5 T cell receptor beta chains below all came from one sample that was sequenced in a study of T cell responses to AZD1222 COVID-19 vaccine (dated by TCRdb to the early 2020s). The library relied on the immunoSEQ multiplex PCR assay. This immuneACCESS table, as held by TCRdb, lists in-frame sequences with V and J called but not all clones. Of the missing ones, under half trace to an unresolved V gene in checked studies; the others have no known cause. The sample yields 130,000 or so clones; approximately 85% were counted once. Around 8.3% of the sample comes from the top ten. The time point label of this sample denotes: about 28 days (+/-7) after the second vaccine dose. Per the publication, the treatment or condition label means: meningococcal conjugate vaccine given as trial control. Sequencing was performed on peripheral blood, taken 28 days after the second dose of the MenACWY control vaccine. The receptors shown here come from an adult who received the MenACWY meningococcal vaccine as a control.

This clone appeared once. The J gene is TRBJ2-1, the V gene TRBV3-1 (or the pseudogene TRBV3-2); TRBD2 agrees at 8 bases. The germline V gene has CDR1 LGHDT and CDR2 YNNKEL (reference sequence). The CDR3 spans 17 residues. After removal of 3 bases from V and 7 bases from J, the junction contained 14 bases not matched to a gene. The CDR3 DNA reads TGTGCCAGCAGCCACGTGGTGGGACGGGGGGGCCTGAATGAGCAGTTCTTC. Protein product: CASSHVVGRGGLNEQFF.

The chain joins TRBV7-2 to TRBJ1-1; 8 nucleotides line up with TRBD1. Per the germline V gene, CDR1 is SGHTA and CDR2 is FQGNSA. The CDR3 is made up of 15 amino acids. J gave up 3 bases and V 5 bases, and 8 bases lay outside the gene matches. The CDR3 coding sequence is TGTGCCAGCAGCGCTCTCGTCAGGGGGCACACTGAAGCTTTCTTT. Translation: CASSALVRGHTEAFF.

This clone came up once. The chain employs TRBV5-6 and TRBJ1-1; 10 bases map to TRBD1. The germline CDR1 and CDR2 sequences are SGHDT and YYEEEE. The CDR3 has 15 residues. The V and J ends lost 4 bases and 6 bases, in that order; junction bases with no gene match: 9. CDR3 loop: CASSPDRGLNSEAFF. CDR3 nucleotide sequence: TGTGCCAGCAGCCCCGACAGGGGGCTAAATTCTGAAGCTTTCTTT.

The V call is TRBV7-9, the J call TRBJ1-1, with no clear D. The CDR3 length is 12 residues. Trimming stripped 6 bases from V and 6 bases from J, with 11 bases between. Germline CDR1 SEHNR, CDR2 FQNEAQ (reference sequence). This chain's CDR3 is CASSSRAAEAFF. The CDR3 nucleotides read TGTGCCAGCAGTAGTCGGGCGGCTGAAGCTTTCTTT.

This sequence joins TRBV4-2 and TRBJ2-6; D could derive from TRBD1 or TRBD2 (5 bases each). The CDR3 has 19 amino acids. Germline loops: CDR1 LGHNA, CDR2 YNFKEQ. V shed 3 bases and J shed 0 bases, with 18 bases lying between them. CDR3 sequence (DNA): TGTGCCAGCAGCCACCCCGTTCGGGGCAGAAACTCTGGGGCCAACGTCCTGACTTTC. The encoded protein is CASSHPVRGRNSGANVLTF.